These 14 T cell receptor beta chains share one sample of origin, sequenced in a study of human T cells and chemical hapten exposure. MiXCR, applied by TCRdb to the RACE reads, yields one record per CDR3 protein. This sample carries about 40,000 distinct CDR3 sequences, 8% to 9% of them seen once, and the ten largest clones take 15%. Time point specified: patch test 2, 6 weeks after DPC sensitization. Treatment reported: therapeutic diphenylcyclopropenone sensitization with weekly scalp DPC. The sequenced sample was whole blood, obtained in connection with sensitization to the hapten diphenylcyclopropenone (DPC). Source of these receptors: a woman aged 40-49 years with alopecia areata. Some clones in this sample may be carry-over from other donors' samples.

The chain carries TRBV28 and TRBJ1-6; TRBD1 matches at 8 bases. Germline values: CDR1 MDHEN, CDR2 SYDVKM. The CDR3 sequence is 14 residues long. Trimming removed 6 bases from V and 8 bases from J; junction bases left unmatched: 6. The CDR3 spells CASSMGQDYSPLHF. The CDR3 DNA reads TGTGCCAGCAGCATGGGACAGGACTATTCACCCCTCCACTTT.

This clonotype occurred many times. For the CDR3, the DNA is TGTGCCAGCAGCCCCTCAACGGGGGGGCAAGAGACCCAGTACTTC. The encoded protein is CASSPSTGGQETQYF. This chain connects TRBV3-1 to TRBJ2-5; 8 bases map to TRBD2. The CDR3 length is 15 residues. The V segment lost 4 bases and the J segment 2 bases; nucleotides outside the gene matches: 6. Germline assignment: CDR1 LGHDT and CDR2 YNNKEL (reference sequence).

This clonotype was found a few times. The rearrangement joins TRBV20-1 to TRBJ1-1; 7 bases line up with TRBD1. Germline V gives CDR1 DFQATT, CDR2 SNEGSKA (reference sequence). Trimming took 5 bases from V and 1 from J; bases not matched to a gene: 1. This CDR3 is 12 amino acids long. CDR3 amino acids: CSAHRGNTEAFF. The CDR3 nucleotides read TGCAGTGCTCACAGGGGGAACACTGAAGCTTTCTTT.

This clonotype has only a few counts. The chain employs TRBV4-1 and TRBJ1-2, with 8 bases that match TRBD1. This CDR3 is built from 15 residues. Germline-derived CDR1 and CDR2 are MGHRA and YSYEKL. The V gene end was trimmed by 3 bases and the J gene end by 1 base; junction bases not matched to a gene: 4. The CDR3 DNA is TGCGCCAGCAGCCAGTCGGGACAGGATAACTATGGCTACACCTTC. Protein sequence: CASSQSGQDNYGYTF.

This clonotype has at least ten counts. This rearrangement joins TRBV20-1 to TRBJ2-3; no reliable D call. The CDR3 spans 12 residues. V was clipped by 3 bases and J by 6 bases, with 10 bases between them. The germline V gene encodes CDR1 DFQATT and CDR2 SNEGSKA (reference sequence). The CDR3, as DNA: TGCAGTGCTAGCGTCGTGGTCGATACGCAGTATTTT. It yields the protein CSASVVVDTQYF.

This clonotype was found a few times. V usage is TRBV29-1 and J usage is TRBJ2-3; unclear D gene. The germline V gene encodes CDR1 SQVTM and CDR2 ANQGSEA. CDR3 length equals 12 residues. The V and J ends lost 7 bases and 3 bases respectively, with 11 bases between them. In DNA, the CDR3 is TGCAGCGGCAGGAGTTCGACAGATACGCAGTATTTT. As protein: CSGRSSTDTQYF.

The chain uses TRBV12-3 or TRBV12-4 and TRBJ2-7; D is unresolved. Trimming cost V 6 bases and J 2 bases, with 14 bases left between them. The CDR3 contains 14 residues. The CDR3 here is CASRSPLEAYEQYF. CDR3 in DNA: TGTGCCAGCAGATCTCCCTTAGAAGCCTACGAGCAGTACTTC.

Ten or more counts support this clonotype. The V call is TRBV18, the J call TRBJ2-7, with TRBD1 identical over 11 bases. There are 14 residues in the CDR3. CDR1 and CDR2 (germline): KGHSH, LQKENI. V dropped 6 bases and J dropped 6; count of bases not matched to a gene: 7. Written as DNA, the CDR3 is TGTGCCAGCTCCCCGGGACAGGGGGTTGTCGAGCAGTACTTC. It translates to CASSPGQGVVEQYF.

This clonotype was seen more than once but under ten times. The chain combines TRBV30 with TRBJ2-2; D ambiguous. V gave up 0 bases and J gave up 11 bases, with 7 bases separating them. Germline loops: CDR1 GTSNPN, CDR2 SVGIG (reference sequence). CDR3 length: 11 amino acids. CDR3 protein: CAWSVASELFF. The CDR3 DNA sequence: TGTGCCTGGAGTGTCGCCTCCGAGCTGTTTTTT.

This clonotype was seen repeatedly, ten times or more. The chain is built from TRBV18 and TRBJ1-5, with D hard to call. The germline gives CDR1 KGHSH, CDR2 LQKENI. Trimming removed 3 bases from V and 0 bases from J, with 3 bases in between. The CDR3 is 13 residues long. The CDR3 reads CASSPPSNQPQHF. In nucleotides, the CDR3 is TGTGCCAGCTCACCTCCTAGCAATCAGCCCCAGCATTTT. Based on the CDR3 plus reference TRBV18 and TRBJ1-5, the full variable domain is NAGVMQNPRHLVRRRGQEARLRCSPMKGHSHVYWYRQLPEEGLKFMVYLQKENIIDESGMPKERFSAEFPKEGPSILRIQQVVRGDSAAYFCASSPPSNQPQHFGDGTRLSIL.

This clonotype appeared many times. The rearrangement links TRBV27 to TRBJ2-3; a possible D gene is TRBD1 (6 bases). Germline CDR1 and CDR2: MNHEY and SMNVEV (reference sequence). V lost 5 bases and J 2 bases, leaving 17 bases between the germline ends. The CDR3 has 16 residues. The chain's CDR3 is CASSTLPGQYTDTQYF. Here the CDR3 DNA reads TGTGCCAGCAGTACTCTACCGGGACAATACACAGATACGCAGTATTTT.

This clonotype was found a few times. The chain uses TRBV20-1 and TRBJ2-3; a weak D match, TRBD2 (5 bases). V lost 6 bases to trimming and J lost 6 bases, with 13 bases between them. Germline CDR1 reads DFQATT; CDR2 reads SNEGSKA (reference sequence). CDR3 length: 12 amino acids. For the CDR3, the DNA is TGCAGTGCCGATCAGAGGGCGGATACGCAGTATTTT. This encodes CSADQRADTQYF.

This clonotype was recorded many times. The chain has TRBV9 and TRBJ2-2; no definite D call. Trimming pared 0 bases from V and 6 bases from J, leaving 6 bases between. Germline CDR1 is SGDLS and CDR2 is YYNGEE. The length of the CDR3 is 13 residues. CDR3 DNA sequence: TGTGCCAGCAGCGTAGTAGGATCCGGGGAGCTGTTTTTT. As protein: CASSVVGSGELFF.

This clonotype was detected a few times. The rearrangement links TRBV28 to TRBJ2-1; D not resolved. Germline V CDR1 and CDR2: MDHEN, SYDVKM. Trimming left V 6 bases short and J 5 bases short, with 2 bases between. This CDR3 spans 10 amino acids. The CDR3 region is CASRNNEQFF. In DNA, the CDR3 is TGTGCCAGCAGGAACAATGAGCAGTTCTTC.